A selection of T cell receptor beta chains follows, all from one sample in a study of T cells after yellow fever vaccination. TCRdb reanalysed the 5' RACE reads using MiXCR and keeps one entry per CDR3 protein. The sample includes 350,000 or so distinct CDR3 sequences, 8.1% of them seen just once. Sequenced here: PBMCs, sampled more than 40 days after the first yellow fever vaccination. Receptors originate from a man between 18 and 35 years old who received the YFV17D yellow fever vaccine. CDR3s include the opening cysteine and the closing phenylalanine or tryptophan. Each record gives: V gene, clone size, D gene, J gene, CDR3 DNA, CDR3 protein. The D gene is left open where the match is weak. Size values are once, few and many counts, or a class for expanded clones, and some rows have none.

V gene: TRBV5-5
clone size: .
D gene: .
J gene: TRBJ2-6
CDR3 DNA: TGTGCCAGCAGCTTGTATGACGGAACCCACTCTGGGGCCAACGTCCTGACTTTC
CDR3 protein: CASSLYDGTHSGANVLTF

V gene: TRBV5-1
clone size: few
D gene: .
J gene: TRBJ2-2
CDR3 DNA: TGCGCCAGCAGCGGATATGCGGGAAACACCGGGGAGCTGTTTTTT
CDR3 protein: CASSGYAGNTGELFF

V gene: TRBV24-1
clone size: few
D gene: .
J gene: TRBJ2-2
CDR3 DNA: TGTGCCACCAGTGATGCAACAGGGTCGAACACCGGGGAGCTGTTTTTT
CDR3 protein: CATSDATGSNTGELFF

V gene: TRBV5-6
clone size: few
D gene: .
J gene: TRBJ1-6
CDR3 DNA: TGTGCCAGCAGCTCACCGATCCCTTCGCCCCTCCACTTT
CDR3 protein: CASSSPIPSPLHF

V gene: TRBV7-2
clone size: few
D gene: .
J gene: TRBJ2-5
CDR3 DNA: TGTGCCAGCAGCGCGATACTATCGGCGGAGACCCAGTACTTC
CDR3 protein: CASSAILSAETQYF

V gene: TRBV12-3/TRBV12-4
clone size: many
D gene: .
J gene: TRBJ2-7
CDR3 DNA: TGTGCCAGCAGTTTAATCCCGGCGGGCGAGCAGTACTTC
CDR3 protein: CASSLIPAGEQYF

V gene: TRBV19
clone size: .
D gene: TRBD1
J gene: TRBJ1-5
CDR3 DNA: TGTGCCAGTAGTATCCGGGACAGGGTGTTCAATCAGCCCCAGCATTTT
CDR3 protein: CASSIRDRVFNQPQHF

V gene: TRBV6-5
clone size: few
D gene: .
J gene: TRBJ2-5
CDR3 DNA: TGTGCCAGCAGTTACCCGGGGACTCCTCAAGAGACCCAGTACTTC
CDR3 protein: CASSYPGTPQETQYF

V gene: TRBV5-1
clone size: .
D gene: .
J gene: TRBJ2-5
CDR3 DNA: TGCGCCAGCAGCTTGGAGCCTCTTTCCGAGACCCAGTACTTC
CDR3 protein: CASSLEPLSETQYF

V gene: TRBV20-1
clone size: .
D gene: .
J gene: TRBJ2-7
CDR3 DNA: TGCAGTGCAGCGGACACAAAAGGAGGTTCCTACGAGCAGTACTTC
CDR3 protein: CSAADTKGGSYEQYF

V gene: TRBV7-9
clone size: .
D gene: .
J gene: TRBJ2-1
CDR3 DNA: TGTGCCAGCAGCTTAGACGGGGTTTACAATGAGCAGTTCTTC
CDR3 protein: CASSLDGVYNEQFF

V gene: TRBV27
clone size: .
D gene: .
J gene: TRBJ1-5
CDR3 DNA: TGTGCCAGCAGTTTATCGTTAGCCAATCAGCCCCAGCATTTT
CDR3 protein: CASSLSLANQPQHF

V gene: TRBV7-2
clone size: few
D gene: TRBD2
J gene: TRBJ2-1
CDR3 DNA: TGTGCCAGCAGCTTAGGACTAGCGGGGGGGGAATACAATGAGCAGTTCTTC
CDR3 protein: CASSLGLAGGEYNEQFF

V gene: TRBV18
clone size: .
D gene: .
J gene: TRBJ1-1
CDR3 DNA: TGTGCCAGCTCGGGCGGACGGAACACTGAAGCTTTCTTT
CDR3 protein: CASSGGRNTEAFF

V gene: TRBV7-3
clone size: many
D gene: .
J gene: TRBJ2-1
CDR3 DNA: TGTGCCAGCAGCTTACTGGGCAGTATCGATGAGCAGTTCTTC
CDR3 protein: CASSLLGSIDEQFF

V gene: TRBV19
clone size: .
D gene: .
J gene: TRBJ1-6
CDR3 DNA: TGTGCCAGTAGTGCGACAGGAGAGTCACCCCTCCACTTT
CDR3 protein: CASSATGESPLHF

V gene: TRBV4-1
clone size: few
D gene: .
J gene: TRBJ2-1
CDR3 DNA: TGCGCCAGCAGCCAAGAAGTCAGTTTTAATGAGCAGTTCTTC
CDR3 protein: CASSQEVSFNEQFF

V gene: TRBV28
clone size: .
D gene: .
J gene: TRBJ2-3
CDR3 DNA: TGTGCCAGCAGTGGAGGGGTCGATACGCAGTATTTT
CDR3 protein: CASSGGVDTQYF

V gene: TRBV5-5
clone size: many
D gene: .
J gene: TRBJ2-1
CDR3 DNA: TGTGCCAGCAGCTTGGGTCTGGCGGGCTCCTTTAATTACAATGAGCAGTTCTTC
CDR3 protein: CASSLGLAGSFNYNEQFF

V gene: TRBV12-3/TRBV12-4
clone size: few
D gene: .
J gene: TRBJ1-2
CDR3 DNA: TGTGCCAGCAGTTTTTACTCTCGGGGCTATGGCTACACCTTC
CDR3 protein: CASSFYSRGYGYTF

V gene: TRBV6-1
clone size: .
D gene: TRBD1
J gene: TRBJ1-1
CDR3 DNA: TGTGCCAGCAGACAGGGGACCCCAGGGAGACCTTTGAACACTGAAGCTTTCTTT
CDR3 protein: CASRQGTPGRPLNTEAFF

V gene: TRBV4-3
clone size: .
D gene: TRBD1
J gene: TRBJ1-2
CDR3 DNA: TGCGCCAGCAGCCAAGATGGACAGGCCTATGGCTACACCTTC
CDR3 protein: CASSQDGQAYGYTF

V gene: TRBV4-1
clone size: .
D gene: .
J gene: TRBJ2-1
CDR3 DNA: TGCGCCAGCAGCCAGGTTCCCGAGGTTGAGCAGTTCTTC
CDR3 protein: CASSQVPEVEQFF

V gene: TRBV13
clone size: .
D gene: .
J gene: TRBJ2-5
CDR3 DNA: TGTGCCAGCAGCCCGTCCGGGTACCAAGAGACCCAGTACTTC
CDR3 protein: CASSPSGYQETQYF

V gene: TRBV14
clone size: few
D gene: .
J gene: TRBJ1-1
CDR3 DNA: TGTGCCAGCAGCCAAGGGAGTTCGATCGGGCCCACGGACCCCCTCCCTGAAGCTTTCTTT
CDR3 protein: CASSQGSSIGPTDPLPEAFF

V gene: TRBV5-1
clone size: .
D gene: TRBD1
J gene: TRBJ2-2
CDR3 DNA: TGCGCCAGCAGCCGCCCGACAGGGAGGAACACCGGGGAGCTGTTTTTT
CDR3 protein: CASSRPTGRNTGELFF

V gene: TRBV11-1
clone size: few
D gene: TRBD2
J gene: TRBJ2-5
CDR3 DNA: TGTGCCAGCAGCACTAGGGGCCTAGCGGGGACGTACCAAGAGACCCAGTACTTC
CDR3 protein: CASSTRGLAGTYQETQYF

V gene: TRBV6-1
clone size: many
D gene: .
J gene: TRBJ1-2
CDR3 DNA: TGTGCCAGCAGGCGAAACCGGGAGGGCTATGGCTACACCTTC
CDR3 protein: CASRRNREGYGYTF

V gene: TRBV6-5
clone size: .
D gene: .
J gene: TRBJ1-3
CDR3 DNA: TGTGCCAGCAGTTTCCGGGGAACTTCTGGAAACACCATATATTTT
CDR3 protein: CASSFRGTSGNTIYF

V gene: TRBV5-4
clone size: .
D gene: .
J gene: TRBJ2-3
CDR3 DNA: TGTGCCAGCAGCTCGTGGGGGGCCGTAGATACGCAGTATTTT
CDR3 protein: CASSSWGAVDTQYF

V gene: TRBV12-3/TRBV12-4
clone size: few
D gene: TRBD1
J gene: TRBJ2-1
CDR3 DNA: TGTGCCAGCGGGACAGGGCTAGACCGTGAGCAGTTCTTC
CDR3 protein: CASGTGLDREQFF

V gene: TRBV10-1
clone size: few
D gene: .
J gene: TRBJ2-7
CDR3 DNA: TGCGCCAGCAGTCGGGACACCTCCCTCGTCGAGCAGTACTTC
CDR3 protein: CASSRDTSLVEQYF